This T cell receptor beta chain was sequenced during a study of blood T cell repertoires in COVID-19. About the research overall: Samples of COVID-19 (acute and convalescent) were obtained from the United States, Italy and Spain.

CDR3 length: 18 amino acids. J gave up 1 base and V 4 bases, and 10 bases lay outside the gene matches. Germline values: CDR1 SGHTA, CDR2 FQGTGA. The protocol was immunoSEQ multiplex PCR, while the TCRdb copy is restricted to in-frame clones and leaves out a portion. The table has some 310,000 clones, around 87% seen once. The chain recombines TRBV7-3 with TRBJ2-6, with 7 bases lining up with TRBD1. Sequences were obtained from peripheral blood. The clonotype originates from a man aged 45-65 years with active or convalescent COVID-19. The CDR3 region is CASSSRTGVFSGANVLTF. The CDR3 coding sequence is TGTGCCAGCAGCTCCCGGACAGGCGTCTTTTCTGGGGCCAACGTCCTGACTTTC.